The present entry profiles one T cell receptor (beta chain) with its context. Its target is not known. The data belong to a study of T cell responses to AZD1222 COVID-19 vaccine. General study findings and limits: Females outnumbered males among donors, who were mostly white British; clonal diversity was possibly underestimated. Increases in Spike-specific TCR breadth and depth were seen after two AZD1222 doses. Across the whole spike, CD4 TCRs peaked at regions 160-218 and 743-854.

The method was immunoSEQ multiplex PCR; TCRdb's version includes in-frame clones alone and lacks a portion of them. The sample contains around 130,000 clones, over 90% of which appear only once. CDR3 length: 15 amino acids. Germline V gives CDR1 MNHEY, CDR2 SMNVEV (reference sequence). Trimming took off 3 bases at V and 2 bases at J, with 11 bases between the two ends. V gene TRBV27 combines with J gene TRBJ1-5; the D gene is possibly TRBD1 (5 bases). The sequence was obtained from an adult in good health. The input for sequencing was peripheral blood, taken on day 0 of AZD1222 vaccination. CDR3 residues: CASSFIGAGNQPQHF. The CDR3 coding sequence is TGTGCCAGCAGTTTTATAGGGGCGGGCAATCAGCCCCAGCATTTT.